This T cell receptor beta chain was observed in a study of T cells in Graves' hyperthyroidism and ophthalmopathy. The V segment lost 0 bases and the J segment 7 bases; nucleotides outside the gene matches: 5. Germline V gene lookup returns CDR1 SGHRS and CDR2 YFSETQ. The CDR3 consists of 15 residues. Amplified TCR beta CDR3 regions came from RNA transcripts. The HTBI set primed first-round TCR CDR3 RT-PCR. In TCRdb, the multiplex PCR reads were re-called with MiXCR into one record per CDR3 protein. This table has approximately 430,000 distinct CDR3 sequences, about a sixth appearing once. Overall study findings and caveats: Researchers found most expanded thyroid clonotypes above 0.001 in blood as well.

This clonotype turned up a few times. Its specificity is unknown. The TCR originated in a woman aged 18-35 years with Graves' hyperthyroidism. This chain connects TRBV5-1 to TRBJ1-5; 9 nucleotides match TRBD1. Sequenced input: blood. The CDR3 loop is CASSLAGTGQQPQHF. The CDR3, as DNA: TGCGCCAGCAGCTTGGCCGGGACAGGGCAACAGCCCCAGCATTTT.